Listed here are 22 T cell receptor beta chains from one sample, sequenced in a study of long-term antiretroviral therapy in people with HIV. Version v3.0 of the immunoSEQ assay was performed at survey level. The table came from immunoSEQ multiplex PCR; TCRdb's copy has only in-frame clones and leaves some out. Here the sample spans 24,000 or so clones, roughly 85% being singletons. Sequences were derived from unsorted PBMCs, sampled 2.3 years after starting antiretroviral therapy. All receptors derive from a middle-aged man with HIV.

V gene TRBV15 combines with J gene TRBJ1-1, with D unclear. Trimming removed 0 bases at V and 1 base at J, with 6 bases between. Germline CDR1 LNHNV, CDR2 YYDKDF (reference sequence). The CDR3 loop spans 14 amino acids. The CDR3 sequence is CATSREGANTEAFF. CDR3 nucleotides: TGTGCCACCAGCAGAGAGGGAGCGAACACTGAAGCTTTCTTT. The full variable domain, in which reference TRBV15 and TRBJ1-1 provide the parts outside the CDR3, is DAMVIQNPRYQVTQFGKPVTLSCSQTLNHNVMYWYQQKSSQAPKLLFHYYDKDFNNEADTPDNFQSRRPNTSFCFLDIRSPGLGDTAMYLCATSREGANTEAFFGQGTRLTVV.

The chain employs TRBV12-5 and TRBJ2-1, with D perhaps matching TRBD1 (7 bases). The V and J ends lost 0 bases and 4 bases respectively, with 16 bases between them. The CDR3 extends over 17 amino acids. Germline V CDR1 and CDR2: LGHNT, FRNRAP. The CDR3 protein is CASGLVHVTGTYNEQFF. The CDR3 bases are TGTGCTAGTGGTTTGGTACACGTGACAGGGACTTACAATGAGCAGTTCTTC.

The chain couples TRBV6-5 to TRBJ1-1; no reliable D call. Deletions cut 7 bases from V and 0 bases from J, with 12 bases between. CDR1 and CDR2 (germline): MNHEY, SVGAGI. This CDR3 has 14 amino acids. CDR3 region: CASTQDGLNTEAFF. CDR3 nucleotide sequence: TGTGCCAGCACCCAGGACGGGTTGAACACTGAAGCTTTCTTT.

CDR3: CASSAQDRPSGYGYTF. The DNA of the CDR3 is TGTGCCAGCAGCGCTCAGGACAGACCCTCTGGGTATGGCTACACCTTC. V is TRBV9 and J is TRBJ1-2, with D perhaps TRBD1 (6 bases). The V and J ends lost 3 bases and 5 bases respectively, with 20 bases between them. The germline V gene encodes CDR1 SGDLS and CDR2 YYNGEE. The CDR3 runs 16 residues.

The chain employs TRBV18 and TRBJ2-7, with D possibly being TRBD1 or TRBD2 (6 bases each). Trimming took off 3 bases at V and 2 bases at J, with 20 bases between the two ends. In germline, CDR1 is KGHSH, CDR2 LQKENI. This CDR3 has 17 amino acids. The CDR3: CASSPGGGFGLAYEQYF. The CDR3 DNA sequence: TGTGCCAGCTCACCCGGGGGCGGTTTCGGGCTAGCCTACGAGCAGTACTTC.

The CDR3 here is CAWSRGVGQGKTEAFF. The CDR3 nucleotides read TGTGCCTGGAGCAGAGGGGTCGGACAGGGTAAAACTGAAGCTTTCTTT. The V gene is TRBV30, the J gene TRBJ1-1, with TRBD1 matching 8 bases. The germline gives CDR1 GTSNPN, CDR2 SVGIG (reference sequence). The CDR3 loop spans 16 amino acids. With V trimmed by 3 bases and J by 5 bases, 14 bases remained unmatched.

V and J are TRBV9 and TRBJ1-2, with D possibly TRBD1 on 5 matching bases. Trimming removed 3 bases at V and 4 bases at J, with 13 bases between. CDR1 is SGDLS and CDR2 is YYNGEE in the germline V gene. This CDR3 comprises 14 residues. CDR3 amino acids: CASSAQGAGYGYTF. The CDR3 coding sequence is TGTGCCAGCAGCGCTCAGGGAGCTGGCTATGGCTACACCTTC.

V is TRBV2 and J is TRBJ1-1; 11 nucleotides line up with TRBD1. CDR1 SNHLY and CDR2 FYNNEI come from the germline V gene. The CDR3 contains 13 residues. After removal of 10 bases from V and 4 bases from J, the junction contained 5 bases not matched to a gene. The CDR3 spells CATGQGEGTEAFF. CDR3 sequence (DNA): TGTGCCACGGGACAGGGGGAGGGCACTGAAGCTTTCTTT.

The V call is TRBV19, the J call TRBJ1-1; D is unresolved. V was cut by 5 bases and J by 4 bases, with 17 bases left in between. Germline V CDR1 and CDR2: LNHDA, SQIVND (reference sequence). The CDR3 sequence is 15 residues long. CDR3 DNA sequence: TGTGCCAGTAGTTCCCCCGGTTCCCCGGGCACTGAAGCTTTCTTT. Translation: CASSSPGSPGTEAFF.

This chain joins TRBV27 and TRBJ2-2; the D gene is possibly TRBD2 (5 bases). V was clipped by 7 bases and J by 0 bases, with 12 bases between them. This CDR3 comprises 15 residues. Germline V lookup: CDR1 MNHEY, CDR2 SMNVEV (reference sequence). The CDR3 bases are TGTGCCAGCAAAGACTATAATGCGAACACCGGGGAGCTGTTTTTT. As protein: CASKDYNANTGELFF.

This clone was found once. V usage is TRBV13 and J usage is TRBJ2-5; 11 bases agree with TRBD2. CDR3 length: 16 amino acids. Germline trimming cut 5 bases from V and 5 bases from J; bases unmatched to any gene: 10. Per the germline V gene, CDR1 is PRHDT and CDR2 is FYEKMQ (reference sequence). CDR3 DNA: TGTGCCAGCAGCACCGGACTAGCGGGTTTCGGGGAGACCCAGTACTTC. This sequence encodes CASSTGLAGFGETQYF.

The chain couples TRBV5-5 to TRBJ1-3, with TRBD1 as a possible D gene (5 bases). CDR3 length: 15 amino acids. Germline CDR1 reads SGHKS; CDR2 reads YYEKEE (reference sequence). Trimming stripped 6 bases from V and 4 bases from J, with 17 bases between. CDR3 DNA: TGTGCCAGCAACCACCCCCAGGGAGGCGGAAACACCATATATTTT. Translation: CASNHPQGGGNTIYF.

This chain uses TRBV9 with TRBJ1-1, with no clear D. This CDR3 region has 13 residues. Germline CDR1 and CDR2: SGDLS and YYNGEE. With 0 bases removed from V and 10 bases from J, the gap between germline ends came to 13 bases. CDR3: CASSVDLQPVAFF. CDR3 in DNA: TGTGCCAGCAGCGTAGATTTACAACCCGTAGCTTTCTTT.

The chain carries TRBV15 and TRBJ2-7; tentatively, D is TRBD1 (6 bases). Deletions cut 5 bases from V and 5 bases from J, with 16 bases between. This CDR3 comprises 14 residues. Germline-derived CDR1 and CDR2 are LNHNV and YYDKDF (reference sequence). Here the CDR3 DNA reads TGTGCCACCAGCGGGGACAAGGCGGACAACGAGCAGTACTTC. Translating it yields CATSGDKADNEQYF.

This chain uses TRBV27 with TRBJ2-4, with TRBD1 identical over 8 bases. Trimming took 8 bases from V and 6 from J; bases not matched to a gene: 6. The germline CDR1 and CDR2 sequences are MNHEY and SMNVEV (reference sequence). This CDR3 has 13 residues. CDR3 bases: TGTGCCAGCGGACAGGGAGCGGGAAACATTCAGTACTTC. It specifies CASGQGAGNIQYF.

This chain connects TRBV14 to TRBJ1-1; D remains ambiguous. The CDR3 has 13 amino acids. V shed 3 bases and J shed 1 base, with 6 bases lying between them. The germline gives CDR1 SGHDN, CDR2 FVKESK. CDR3 sequence reads: CASSHLTNTEAFF. As DNA, the CDR3 is TGTGCCAGCAGCCACTTAACGAACACTGAAGCTTTCTTT.

The table lists this clone with a count of one. The gene calls are TRBV7-9 and TRBJ2-5, with D maybe TRBD1 (5 bases). The germline gives CDR1 SEHNR, CDR2 FQNEAQ (reference sequence). Trimming removed 2 bases at V and 1 base at J, with 11 bases between. CDR3 length: 15 residues. This CDR3 is CASSLRRGTQETQYF. The CDR3 region has the DNA TGTGCCAGCAGCTTAAGAAGGGGAACCCAAGAGACCCAGTACTTC.

This chain joins TRBV27 and TRBJ2-1, with 9 positions matching TRBD1. The ends lost 6 bases at V and 3 bases at J; junction bases unmatched: 15. The CDR3 sequence is 18 residues long. The germline V gene has CDR1 MNHEY and CDR2 SMNVEV (reference sequence). The CDR3 loop reads CASSYAPFSGQGYNEQFF. The DNA for the CDR3 is TGTGCCAGCAGCTACGCCCCCTTTTCGGGACAGGGCTACAATGAGCAGTTCTTC.

This clone occurred once. The chain carries TRBV5-4 and TRBJ2-3; D might be TRBD2 (6 bases). Trimming pared 5 bases from V and 6 bases from J, leaving 13 bases between. The CDR3 is 13 amino acids. Germline V lookup: CDR1 SGHNT, CDR2 YYREEE (reference sequence). CDR3 nucleotides: TGTGCCAGCAGGGGGGACTTACTCGATACGCAGTATTTT. It is translated as CASRGDLLDTQYF.

A note on this clone: One junction end disagrees with the germline gene, perhaps due to a read error. As DNA, the CDR3 is TGTGCCAGCAGTGAAGCATGGGACAGGGTAAGAGGTTTC. It specifies CASSEAWDRVRGF. The chain carries TRBV6-1 and TRBJ2-7; 9 bases fit TRBD1. The germline V gene encodes CDR1 MNHNS and CDR2 SASEGT. The CDR3 is made up of 13 amino acids.

Here the CDR3 reads CASSPDRVDTEAFF. Written as DNA, the CDR3 is TGTGCCAGCAGTCCCGACAGGGTGGACACTGAAGCTTTCTTT. The chain has TRBV28 and TRBJ1-1, with 7 bases identical to TRBD1. Trimming removed 5 bases from V and 3 bases from J; junction bases left unmatched: 6. CDR1 MDHEN and CDR2 SYDVKM come from the germline V gene. The CDR3 has 14 residues.

The J gene is TRBJ1-5, the V gene TRBV15, with 8 positions matching TRBD1. Germline V gene sequence: CDR1 LNHNV, CDR2 YYDKDF (reference sequence). CDR3 length equals 15 residues. Trimming took 0 bases from V and 6 from J; bases not matched to a gene: 4. CDR3 in amino acids: CATSRDGQGGQPQHF. The DNA of the CDR3 is TGTGCCACCAGCAGAGATGGACAGGGCGGTCAGCCCCAGCATTTT.